Presented here are 9 T cell receptor beta chains from one specimen sequenced in a study of PD-L1 blockade in urothelial cancer (dated by TCRdb to the late 2010s). Library preparation used the immunoSEQ multiplex PCR assay. Entries here come from immuneACCESS through TCRdb and include only in-frame sequences with V and J called. Some clones fail to appear in such tables; in the studies checked, an unresolved V gene covers under half of the shortfall, and the cause of the remainder is unknown. The sample profile shows roughly 20,000 clones; 85% to 90% of them were found once. The ten largest clones represent 3.7% of the sample. The material sequenced was PBMCs, taken around atezolizumab (anti-PD-L1) treatment. The receptors shown here come from a man aged 50-60 years with urothelial cancer.

The chain employs TRBV12-5 and TRBJ1-4, with D perhaps matching TRBD1 (6 bases). The germline CDR1 and CDR2 sequences are LGHNT and FRNRAP. There are 15 residues in the CDR3. V was trimmed by 1 base and J by 3 bases, leaving 9 bases between them. CDR3 nucleotides: TGTGCTAGTGGTTTGGGGACAGTGGCTAATGAAAAACTGTTTTTT. Translating gives CASGLGTVANEKLFF.

The rearrangement links TRBV28 to TRBJ2-1; TRBD2 might be the D (6 bases). The germline V and J ends were trimmed by 3 bases and 7 bases, with 10 bases remaining between them. Germline V gene lookup returns CDR1 MDHEN and CDR2 SYDVKM. The length of the CDR3 is 13 residues. This CDR3 is CASSFGGENEQFF. Written as DNA, the CDR3 is TGTGCCAGCAGTTTCGGGGGAGAAAATGAGCAGTTCTTC.

In its sample, this clone was seen once. V gene TRBV7-7 combines with J gene TRBJ2-7, with 8 positions matching TRBD1. The J segment lost 7 bases and the V segment lost 5 bases, leaving 10 bases of the junction unmatched. Germline CDR1 is SSHAT and CDR2 is FNYEAQ (reference sequence). This CDR3 is 14 amino acids long. The CDR3 region has the DNA TGTGCCAGCAGCCTAAGGACAGGGTCTGGGGAGCAGTACTTC. This encodes CASSLRTGSGEQYF. The whole variable domain, filled in from reference TRBV7-7 and TRBJ2-7, reads GAGVSQSPRYKVTKRGQDVTLRCDPISSHATLYWYQQALGQGPEFLTYFNYEAQPDKSGLPSDRFSAERPEGSISTLTIQRTEQRDSAMYRCASSLRTGSGEQYFGPGTRLTVT.

This chain uses TRBV5-6 with TRBJ2-7; TRBD1 matches 7 bases. CDR1 and CDR2 from the germline V gene are SGHDT and YYEEEE. The CDR3 runs to 14 residues. V lost 7 bases to trimming and J lost 4 bases; unmatched junction nucleotides: 11. The CDR3: CASGALGGGYEQYF. The CDR3 DNA sequence: TGTGCCAGCGGGGCCTTAGGGGGCGGTTACGAGCAGTACTTC.

The chain uses TRBV28 and TRBJ2-3; no firm D call. Deletions cut 3 bases from V and 5 bases from J, with 6 bases between. Per germline, CDR1 MDHEN and CDR2 SYDVKM. This CDR3 is built from 12 residues. The CDR3 DNA follows: TGTGCCAGCAGTTTGACACTAGATACGCAGTATTTT. Its translation is CASSLTLDTQYF.

The chain links TRBV9 to TRBJ2-7; 10 bases match TRBD2. The germline V gene has CDR1 SGDLS and CDR2 YYNGEE. CDR3 length: 15 amino acids. Trimming removed 4 bases from V and 0 bases from J; junction bases left unmatched: 4. The CDR3 bases are TGTGCCAGCAGCCCTAGCGGGAGCAGCTCCTACGAGCAGTACTTC. It yields the protein CASSPSGSSSYEQYF.

This chain connects TRBV7-9 to TRBJ2-1, with D tentatively TRBD2 (5 bases). This CDR3 is 13 amino acids long. Germline values: CDR1 SEHNR, CDR2 FQNEAQ (reference sequence). The V and J ends lost 4 bases and 6 bases respectively, with 10 bases between them. CDR3 loop: CASSSGSGNEQFF. Here the CDR3 DNA reads TGTGCCAGCAGCTCGGGGAGCGGCAATGAGCAGTTCTTC.

This clone has just a few counts. This chain joins TRBV28 and TRBJ2-1; TRBD2 is a possible D gene (7 bases). V shed 6 bases and J shed 10 bases, with 19 bases lying between them. The V gene's germline CDR1 is MDHEN and CDR2 SYDVKM. The CDR3 totals 14 residues. The CDR3 nucleotides are TGTGCCAGCAGCGTTGCGGCGGGGGCTAAGGAGCAGTTCTTC. Amino acid sequence: CASSVAAGAKEQFF.

The chain couples TRBV27 to TRBJ2-7; TRBD1 agrees at 9 bases. Germline CDR1 MNHEY, CDR2 SMNVEV (reference sequence). The trim removed 5 bases at V and 2 bases at J, leaving 16 bases unmatched. This CDR3 contains 18 residues. In DNA form, the CDR3 reads TGTGCCAGCAGTCCCCCGGGACAGGGTGTTGGGCTAACCTACGAGCAGTACTTC. It translates to CASSPPGQGVGLTYEQYF.